The 31 T cell receptor beta chains given below trace back to one sample, sequenced in a study of blood T cell repertoires in COVID-19. Repertoires were generated with immunoSEQ multiplex PCR, while TCRdb's copy carries only in-frame clones and drops some. This table has just over 95,000 clones, around 80% appearing once. The sequencing sample was made of peripheral blood. The source is a man at least 80 years old with acute or convalescent COVID-19.

The chain combines TRBV19 with TRBJ1-2; D is possibly TRBD1 (5 bases). V was shortened by 6 bases and J by 4 bases, with 15 bases between the two germline ends. The CDR3 spans 14 residues. Germline V gives CDR1 LNHDA, CDR2 SQIVND (reference sequence). The CDR3 reads CASRPTGPLYGYTF. The DNA for the CDR3 is TGTGCCAGTAGACCCACAGGACCCCTCTATGGCTACACCTTC.

V and J are TRBV30 and TRBJ1-1; tentative D call: TRBD1 (5 bases). The CDR3 is 14 amino acids. V dropped 0 bases and J dropped 0 bases, with 8 bases sitting between them. Germline loops: CDR1 GTSNPN, CDR2 SVGIG (reference sequence). The CDR3 is CAWSVRQLNTEAFF. The CDR3 DNA follows: TGTGCCTGGAGTGTCCGACAGTTGAACACTGAAGCTTTCTTT.

The gene calls are TRBV18 and TRBJ1-4; D is unresolved. There are 15 residues in the CDR3. V lost 3 bases to trimming and J lost 0 bases, with 8 bases between them. CDR1 KGHSH and CDR2 LQKENI come from the germline V gene. The CDR3 DNA follows: TGTGCCAGCTCACCCGCGTCTGCAACTAATGAAAAACTGTTTTTT. Its translation is CASSPASATNEKLFF. The full variable domain, in which reference TRBV18 and TRBJ1-4 provide the parts outside the CDR3, is NAGVMQNPRHLVRRRGQEARLRCSPMKGHSHVYWYRQLPEEGLKFMVYLQKENIIDESGMPKERFSAEFPKEGPSILRIQQVVRGDSAAYFCASSPASATNEKLFFGSGTQLSVL.

The gene calls are TRBV6-5 and TRBJ2-7; weak D call: TRBD2 (5 bases). This CDR3 is 14 amino acids long. V lost 0 bases to trimming and J lost 3 bases, with 9 bases between them. CDR1 and CDR2 from the germline V gene are MNHEY and SVGAGI. As DNA, the CDR3 is TGTGCCAGCAGTTACTCGCGGGTAATCTACGAGCAGTACTTC. As protein: CASSYSRVIYEQYF.

The V gene is TRBV4-3, the J gene TRBJ1-2; no firm D call. In germline, CDR1 is LGHNA, CDR2 YSLEER. Trimming stripped 0 bases from V and 5 bases from J, with 16 bases between. There are 16 residues in the CDR3. The chain's CDR3 is CASSQDHARTTYGYTF. For the CDR3, the DNA is TGCGCCAGCAGCCAAGATCACGCAAGAACCACTTATGGCTACACCTTC.

The chain recombines TRBV19 with TRBJ2-6; weak D call: TRBD1 (6 bases). V lost 6 bases to trimming and J lost 3 bases, with 15 bases between them. The length of the CDR3 is 16 residues. Germline CDR1 reads LNHDA; CDR2 reads SQIVND (reference sequence). This CDR3 reads CASSPDGGFGANVLTF. The CDR3 DNA reads TGTGCCAGTAGCCCGGATGGGGGCTTTGGGGCCAACGTCCTGACTTTC. Full variable domain (missing parts from reference TRBV19 and TRBJ2-6): DGGITQSPKYLFRKEGQNVTLSCEQNLNHDAMYWYRQDPGQGLRLIYYSQIVNDFQKGDIAEGYSVSREKKESFPLTVTSAQKNPTAFYLCASSPDGGFGANVLTFGAGSRLTVL.

The V gene is TRBV10-2, the J gene TRBJ2-7; tentative D call: TRBD2 (5 bases). The CDR3 is 13 residues long. V shed 3 bases and J shed 6 bases, with 12 bases lying between them. Germline assignment: CDR1 WSHSY and CDR2 SAAADI. The CDR3 DNA sequence: TGCGCCAGCAGTGATTTTAAGGCGGGCGAGCAGTACTTC. Protein product: CASSDFKAGEQYF.

CDR3 residues: CASSVGTVVNEKLFF. CDR3 DNA sequence: TGTGCCAGCAGCGTGGGGACAGTTGTTAATGAAAAACTGTTTTTT. The chain has TRBV7-2 and TRBJ1-4, with 7 bases aligning to TRBD1. V was pared by 5 bases and J by 4 bases, with 7 bases of the junction left unmatched. The germline V gene encodes CDR1 SGHTA and CDR2 FQGNSA. The CDR3 extends over 15 amino acids.

The chain combines TRBV5-8 with TRBJ1-2, with TRBD1 identical over 7 bases. The CDR3 consists of 14 residues. Germline trimming cut 1 base from V and 1 base from J; bases unmatched to any gene: 1. Germline CDR1 reads SGHTS; CDR2 reads YDEGEE. The CDR3: CASSLTGDNYGYTF. DNA for the CDR3: TGTGCCAGCAGCTTGACAGGGGATAACTATGGCTACACCTTC.

The chain couples TRBV19 to TRBJ1-2; weak D call: TRBD1 (6 bases). V was trimmed by 5 bases and J by 1 base, leaving 17 bases between them. This CDR3 spans 16 amino acids. The germline V gene has CDR1 LNHDA and CDR2 SQIVND (reference sequence). Here the CDR3 DNA reads TGTGCCAGTAGTCAGACCGGACAGAGTAATAACTATGGCTACACCTTC. Its protein is CASSQTGQSNNYGYTF.

This sequence joins TRBV25-1 and TRBJ2-7; D possibly corresponds to TRBD2 (6 bases). The CDR3 has 14 residues. Germline V gives CDR1 MGHDK, CDR2 SYGVNS. V lost 5 bases, J lost 2 bases, and 13 bases lay in between. The CDR3 spells CASSTQRAPYEQYF. The CDR3 coding sequence is TGTGCCAGCAGTACCCAGCGGGCCCCCTACGAGCAGTACTTC.

The genes are TRBV12-3 or TRBV12-4 and TRBJ1-5; D remains unclear. V was clipped by 3 bases and J by 4 bases, with 7 bases between them. The CDR3 runs to 13 residues. The CDR3 DNA reads as TGTGCCAGCAGTTTTGAGGAGAATCAGCCCCAGCATTTT. Protein product: CASSFEENQPQHF.

V and J are TRBV28 and TRBJ2-5, with a possible D match to TRBD1 (7 bases). V was pared by 3 bases and J by 4 bases, with 15 bases between. This CDR3 has 15 amino acids. CDR1 is MDHEN, CDR2 SYDVKM, per germline. The chain's CDR3 is CASSLPGGLGETQYF. The DNA for the CDR3 is TGTGCCAGCAGTTTGCCAGGGGGACTGGGAGAGACCCAGTACTTC.

The V call is TRBV7-9, the J call TRBJ2-7; 8 bases map to TRBD1. This CDR3 has 14 amino acids. V lost 5 bases and J lost 0; bases outside the gene matches: 3. Germline V lookup: CDR1 SEHNR, CDR2 FQNEAQ (reference sequence). As DNA, the CDR3 is TGTGCCAGCAGCGGGCAGGGGGCCTCCTACGAGCAGTACTTC. Translation: CASSGQGASYEQYF.

This clone turned up a few times. The chain has TRBV28 and TRBJ1-1, with TRBD1 matching 7 bases. From germline, CDR1 is MDHEN and CDR2 SYDVKM. V trimming: 6 bases; J trimming: 5 bases; junction bases outside the gene matches: 15. The CDR3 runs 16 residues. CDR3 bases: TGTGCCAGCAGGCCCAATTCACAGGGGCGCCGGACTGAAGCTTTCTTT. Translation: CASRPNSQGRRTEAFF.

This clone has just a few counts. The chain is built from TRBV2 and TRBJ2-7; no reliable D call. The germline V gene encodes CDR1 SNHLY and CDR2 FYNNEI. This CDR3 comprises 13 residues. V lost 7 bases, J lost 0 bases, and 10 bases lay in between. The CDR3 DNA reads as TGTGCCAGCAAAGCCTACAGCTCCTACGAGCAGTACTTC. This sequence encodes CASKAYSSYEQYF.

The chain couples TRBV3-1 (or the pseudogene TRBV3-2) to TRBJ2-2, with 13 bases that match TRBD2. With V trimmed by 2 bases and J by 7 bases, 4 bases remained unmatched. This CDR3 region has 16 residues. The germline V gene encodes CDR1 LGHDT and CDR2 YNNKEL (reference sequence). This CDR3 reads CASSQPGLAGIGELFF. The CDR3 DNA reads as TGTGCCAGCAGCCAACCGGGACTAGCGGGAATCGGGGAGCTGTTTTTT.

The chain joins TRBV7-7 to TRBJ2-3, with TRBD2 identical over 10 bases. In germline, CDR1 is SSHAT, CDR2 FNYEAQ (reference sequence). The CDR3 contains 16 residues. The J segment lost 1 base and the V segment lost 4 bases, leaving 5 bases of the junction unmatched. This CDR3 reads CASSSNLAGGTDTQYF. The CDR3 nucleotides are TGTGCCAGCAGCTCGAACCTAGCGGGGGGCACAGATACGCAGTATTTT.

The chain is built from TRBV7-9 and TRBJ1-5; 7 bases are shared with TRBD1. This CDR3 comprises 13 residues. In germline, CDR1 is SEHNR, CDR2 FQNEAQ (reference sequence). V lost 5 bases and J lost 7; bases outside the gene matches: 5. CDR3 sequence reads: CASSAGQPQPQHF. The CDR3 bases are TGTGCCAGCAGCGCGGGACAGCCACAGCCCCAGCATTTT.

The V and J genes are TRBV7-2 and TRBJ1-1; D not certain. The germline V gene encodes CDR1 SGHTA and CDR2 FQGNSA. The CDR3 totals 15 residues. Trimming removed 5 bases at V and 1 base at J, with 14 bases between. CDR3 sequence: CASSPIAEKNTEAFF. The CDR3 DNA follows: TGTGCCAGCAGCCCAATAGCGGAAAAGAACACTGAAGCTTTCTTT. Full variable domain (outside the CDR3, taken from reference TRBV7-2 and TRBJ1-1): GAGVSQSPSNKVTEKGKDVELRCDPISGHTALYWYRQSLGQGLEFLIYFQGNSAPDKSGLPSDRFSAERTGGSVSTLTIQRTQQEDSAVYLCASSPIAEKNTEAFFGQGTRLTVV.

V usage is TRBV19 and J usage is TRBJ2-3; D might be TRBD1 (5 bases). V lost 2 bases and J lost 3, with 18 bases in between. Germline assignment: CDR1 LNHDA and CDR2 SQIVND (reference sequence). This CDR3 region has 17 residues. CDR3 sequence: CASSITHDSPRTDTQYF. In DNA, the CDR3 is TGTGCCAGTAGTATAACCCACGACAGCCCCCGAACAGATACGCAGTATTTT. Based on the CDR3 plus reference TRBV19 and TRBJ2-3, the full variable domain is DGGITQSPKYLFRKEGQNVTLSCEQNLNHDAMYWYRQDPGQGLRLIYYSQIVNDFQKGDIAEGYSVSREKKESFPLTVTSAQKNPTAFYLCASSITHDSPRTDTQYFGPGTRLTVL.

This chain links TRBV27 with TRBJ2-7; a weak D match, TRBD1 (5 bases). In germline, CDR1 is MNHEY, CDR2 SMNVEV (reference sequence). V dropped 5 bases and J dropped 2 bases, with 13 bases sitting between them. The CDR3 loop spans 14 amino acids. This CDR3 reads CASSLRQFPYEQYF. DNA for the CDR3: TGTGCCAGCAGTCTTAGACAGTTCCCCTACGAGCAGTACTTC.

J is TRBJ1-1 and V is TRBV5-6; tentatively, D is TRBD1 (5 bases). Germline V CDR1 and CDR2: SGHDT, YYEEEE. This CDR3 comprises 16 residues. The V and J ends lost 2 bases and 0 bases respectively, with 14 bases between them. The CDR3 bases are TGTGCCAGCAGCTTTAAGGGGTTGCCTATGAACACTGAAGCTTTCTTT. Translating gives CASSFKGLPMNTEAFF.

The chain carries TRBV2 and TRBJ2-4; a weak D match, TRBD2 (6 bases). This CDR3 is built from 14 residues. Looked up from germline, CDR1 is SNHLY and CDR2 is FYNNEI. V gave up 3 bases and J gave up 8 bases, with 14 bases separating them. The CDR3 is CASSDNLPGDIQYF. CDR3 in DNA: TGTGCCAGCAGTGACAACCTCCCGGGGGACATTCAGTACTTC.

This clone was seen only once. The gene calls are TRBV27 and TRBJ2-2; tentative D call: TRBD1 (6 bases). CDR1 and CDR2 from the germline V gene are MNHEY and SMNVEV (reference sequence). This CDR3 has 15 residues. V was clipped by 6 bases and J by 0 bases, with 11 bases between them. The CDR3 nucleotides read TGTGCCAGCAGCCTGACAGGCACGAACACCGGGGAGCTGTTTTTT. Translating it yields CASSLTGTNTGELFF.

The chain recombines TRBV14 with TRBJ1-2; the D is unclear. Trimming took off 1 base at V and 14 bases at J, with 20 bases between the two ends. Germline V gene sequence: CDR1 SGHDN, CDR2 FVKESK. The CDR3 spans 14 residues. CDR3 sequence: CASSQVGSATAHTF. Here the CDR3 DNA reads TGTGCCAGCAGCCAAGTCGGGTCGGCCACCGCTCATACCTTC.

This rearrangement joins TRBV27 to TRBJ2-7; no reliable D call. Germline assignment: CDR1 MNHEY and CDR2 SMNVEV (reference sequence). The CDR3 sequence is 15 residues long. V was trimmed by 6 bases and J by 4 bases, leaving 19 bases between them. The CDR3 is CASSVTVPSIYEQYF. The CDR3 DNA reads as TGTGCCAGCAGCGTTACAGTACCATCTATTTACGAGCAGTACTTC.

The genes are TRBV7-8 and TRBJ1-5, with D tentatively TRBD1 (6 bases). This CDR3 comprises 17 residues. The germline V gene encodes CDR1 SGHVS and CDR2 FQNEAQ. Trimming stripped 5 bases from V and 2 bases from J, with 19 bases between. The CDR3 DNA reads as TGTGCCAGCAGCGCCCGAGGGGGGGCATCAGGCAATCAGCCCCAGCATTTT. Protein product: CASSARGGASGNQPQHF.

The chain combines TRBV24-1 with TRBJ2-3, with D maybe TRBD2 (6 bases). Germline-derived CDR1 and CDR2 are KGHDR and SFDVKD. V lost 1 base to trimming and J lost 3 bases, with 7 bases between them. The CDR3 extends over 14 amino acids. CDR3 residues: CATSDFRGTDTQYF. CDR3 nucleotides: TGTGCCACCAGTGATTTCCGGGGGACAGATACGCAGTATTTT.

The rearrangement links TRBV27 to TRBJ2-1, with 9 bases aligning to TRBD2. This CDR3 is 17 amino acids long. V gave up 1 base and J gave up 1 base; unmatched junction bases: 5. Germline lookup yields CDR1 MNHEY and CDR2 SMNVEV (reference sequence). For the CDR3, the DNA is TGTGCCAGCAGTTTATACTTTAGCGGGAGATCCTACAATGAGCAGTTCTTC. Translation: CASSLYFSGRSYNEQFF.

This chain joins TRBV12-3 or TRBV12-4 and TRBJ1-4; perhaps TRBD1 as D (6 bases). V gave up 2 bases and J gave up 8 bases, with 9 bases separating them. The CDR3 contains 13 residues. For the CDR3, the DNA is TGTGCCAGCAGTTTAATGGGGGCGGAAAAACTGTTTTTT. Translating gives CASSLMGAEKLFF.